This entry features one TCR beta chain sequence. The antigen remains undetermined. The CDR3 runs to 16 residues. CDR1 is SGHDN and CDR2 is FVKESK in the germline V gene. The V end lost 0 bases, the J end lost 2 bases, and 13 bases lay between the germline ends. The unsorted libraries originated from 2 million PBMCs kept at -80 C. This sample was taken from a study of neurological immune-mediated disorders. TCRdb re-analysed the 5' RACE reads in MiXCR, keeping a single row per CDR3 protein. The sample records roughly 80,000 distinct CDR3 sequences, 17% being singletons. Notes on the study in general: HTLV-1-associated myelopathy showed the most TCR clonal expansion; multiple sclerosis the least, below healthy controls.

This TCR came from a woman aged 40 to 50 in good health. The V and J genes are TRBV14 and TRBJ2-5; D perhaps matches TRBD1 (6 bases). Specimen: PBMCs. CDR3 amino acids: CASSQDRGTYQETQYF. CDR3 nucleotides: TGTGCCAGCAGCCAAGATAGGGGGACATATCAAGAGACCCAGTACTTC. Full variable domain (remainder filled in from reference TRBV14 and TRBJ2-5): EAGVTQFPSHSVIEKGQTVTLRCDPISGHDNLYWYRRVMGKEIKFLLHFVKESKQDESGMPNNRFLAERTGGTYSTLKVQPAELEDSGVYFCASSQDRGTYQETQYFGPGTRLLVL.